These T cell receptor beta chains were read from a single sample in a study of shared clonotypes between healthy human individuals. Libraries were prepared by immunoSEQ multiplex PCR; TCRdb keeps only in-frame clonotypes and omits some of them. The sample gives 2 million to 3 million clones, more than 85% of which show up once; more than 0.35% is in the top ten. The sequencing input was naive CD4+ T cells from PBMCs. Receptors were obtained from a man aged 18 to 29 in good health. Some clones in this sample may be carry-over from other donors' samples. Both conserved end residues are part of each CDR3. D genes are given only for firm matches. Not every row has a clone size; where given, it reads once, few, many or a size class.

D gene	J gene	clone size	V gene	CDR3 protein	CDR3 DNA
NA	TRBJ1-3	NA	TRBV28	CAIVSSGNTIYF	TGTGCCATAGTGAGCTCTGGAAACACCATATATTTT
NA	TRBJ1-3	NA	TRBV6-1	CAREGGGFGNTIYF	TGTGCCAGGGAGGGGGGAGGCTTTGGAAACACCATATATTTT
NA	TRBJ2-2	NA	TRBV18	CASSPTSQGNTGELFF	TGTGCCAGCTCGCCCACTTCCCAGGGGAACACCGGGGAGCTGTTTTTT
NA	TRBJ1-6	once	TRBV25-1	CASSSTKGKPLHF	TGTGCCAGCAGTTCCACAAAGGGTAAGCCCCTCCACTTT
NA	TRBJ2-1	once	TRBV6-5	CASRYRVVGYNEQFF	TGTGCCAGCAGGTACAGGGTGGTGGGTTACAATGAGCAGTTCTTC
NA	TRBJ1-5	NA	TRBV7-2	CASSFHGQPQHF	TGTGCCAGCAGCTTTCATGGGCAGCCCCAGCATTTT
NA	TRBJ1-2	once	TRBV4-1	CASSQGIYGYTF	TGCGCCAGCAGCCAAGGGATCTATGGCTACACCTTC
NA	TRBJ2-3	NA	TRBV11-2	CASSPQGYTQYF	TGTGCCAGCAGCCCCCAGGGCTATACGCAGTATTTT
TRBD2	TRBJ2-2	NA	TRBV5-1	CASSLPTSGAAGELFF	TGCGCCAGCAGCTTACCGACTAGCGGGGCCGCCGGGGAGCTGTTTTTT
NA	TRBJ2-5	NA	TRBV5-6	CASSSGPQETQYF	TGTGCCAGCAGCTCGGGCCCTCAAGAGACCCAGTACTTC
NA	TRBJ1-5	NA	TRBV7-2	CASSLAGGNNQPQHF	TGTGCCAGCAGCTTAGCAGGGGGGAACAATCAGCCCCAGCATTTT
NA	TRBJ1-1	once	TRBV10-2	CASMVPYGTEAFF	TGCGCCAGCATGGTCCCGTACGGCACTGAAGCTTTCTTT
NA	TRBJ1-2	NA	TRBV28	CASSRRGEHNYGYTF	TGTGCCAGCAGTCGTCGGGGAGAACATAACTATGGCTACACCTTC
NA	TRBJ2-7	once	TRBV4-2	CASSQDQGTAAYEQYF	TGTGCCAGCAGCCAAGATCAGGGGACGGCCGCCTACGAGCAGTACTTC
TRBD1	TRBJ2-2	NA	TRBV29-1	CSAGTVNTGELFF	TGCAGCGCCGGGACAGTGAACACCGGGGAGCTGTTTTTT
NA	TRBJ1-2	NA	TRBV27	CASSTRGFGYTF	TGTGCCAGCAGTACCAGGGGTTTTGGCTACACCTTC
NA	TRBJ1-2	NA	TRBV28	CASSLPGKNYGYTF	TGTGCCAGCAGTTTACCAGGGAAAAACTATGGCTACACCTTC
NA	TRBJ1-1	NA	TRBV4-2	CASSQDLIQFGTEAFF	TGTGCCAGCAGCCAAGATTTGATACAGTTTGGCACTGAAGCTTTCTTT
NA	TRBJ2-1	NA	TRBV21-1	CASIPPARYEQFF	TGTGCCAGCATCCCCCCGGCTCGCTATGAGCAGTTCTTC
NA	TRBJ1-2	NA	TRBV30	CAWSRGEDYGYTF	TGTGCCTGGAGTAGGGGGGAGGACTATGGCTACACCTTC
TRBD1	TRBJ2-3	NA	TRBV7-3	CASSATGGLDTQYF	TGTGCCAGCAGCGCGACAGGGGGTTTAGATACGCAGTATTTT
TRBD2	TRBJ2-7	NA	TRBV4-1	CASSVLFSGSSYEQYF	TGCGCCAGCAGCGTCTTATTCAGCGGGAGCTCCTACGAGCAGTACTTC
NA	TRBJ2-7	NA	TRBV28	CASRNLGGVEQYF	TGTGCCAGCAGAAACCTCGGCGGAGTCGAGCAGTACTTC
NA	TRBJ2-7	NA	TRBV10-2	CASSEGWVASYEQYF	TGCGCCAGCAGTGAGGGCTGGGTGGCCTCCTACGAGCAGTACTTC
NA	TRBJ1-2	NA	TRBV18	CASSPTGTANYGYTF	TGTGCCAGCTCCCCAACTGGGACGGCTAACTATGGCTACACCTTC
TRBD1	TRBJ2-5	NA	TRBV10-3	CAISDRTGVLGTQYF	TGTGCCATCAGTGATAGAACAGGGGTCCTAGGGACCCAGTACTTC